The rows below give T cell receptor beta chains drawn from one sample of a study of T-cell memory formation after mild COVID-19. Each CDR3 protein gets one entry after TCRdb re-called the 5' RACE reads with MiXCR. The sample contains under 450,000 distinct CDR3 sequences, 20% of which appear only once. The sequenced material came from PBMCs or a T cell subset sorted from them (not recorded which). Every receptor here comes from a young man who had mild COVID-19 (a few samples of this study predate the infection). Cell type and time point are not known. Both conserved end residues are part of each CDR3. The D gene is left open where the match is weak. Clone size, where shown, is once, few, many, or a class for clones that have expanded.

v_gene: TRBV5-1; abundance: few; d_gene: -; j_gene: TRBJ1-2; CDR3aa: CASSEPDGPNYGYTF; CDR3nt: TGCGCCAGCAGTGAACCGGACGGACCCAACTATGGCTACACCTTC
v_gene: TRBV5-1; abundance: many; d_gene: TRBD2; j_gene: TRBJ2-5; CDR3aa: CASSPVTGGEETQYF; CDR3nt: TGCGCCAGCAGCCCCGTAACGGGGGGGGAAGAGACCCAGTACTTC
v_gene: TRBV12-3/TRBV12-4; abundance: few; d_gene: TRBD1; j_gene: TRBJ1-3; CDR3aa: CASSSGTVLEGNTIYF; CDR3nt: TGTGCCAGCAGTTCGGGGACAGTTTTGGAGGGAAACACCATATATTTT
v_gene: TRBV6-2/TRBV6-3; abundance: few; d_gene: -; j_gene: TRBJ1-5; CDR3aa: CASERDSNQPQHF; CDR3nt: TGTGCCAGCGAGAGGGACAGCAATCAGCCCCAGCATTTT
v_gene: TRBV29-1; abundance: -; d_gene: -; j_gene: TRBJ1-1; CDR3aa: CSARAVNTEAFF; CDR3nt: TGCAGCGCTCGAGCGGTGAACACTGAAGCTTTCTTT
v_gene: TRBV7-2; abundance: -; d_gene: TRBD1; j_gene: TRBJ1-2; CDR3aa: CASSGDRTVRGYTF; CDR3nt: TGTGCCAGCAGCGGGGACAGGACTGTAAGGGGCTACACCTTC
v_gene: TRBV5-1; abundance: few; d_gene: -; j_gene: TRBJ2-1; CDR3aa: CASSLILENNEQFF; CDR3nt: TGCGCCAGCAGCTTAATTCTGGAGAACAATGAGCAGTTCTTC
v_gene: TRBV5-1; abundance: -; d_gene: TRBD1; j_gene: TRBJ1-1; CDR3aa: CASSPPRDRARAFF; CDR3nt: TGCGCCAGCAGCCCCCCCCGGGACAGAGCTCGCGCTTTCTTT
v_gene: TRBV2; abundance: few; d_gene: -; j_gene: TRBJ2-3; CDR3aa: CASSEGKGPAPDTQYF; CDR3nt: TGTGCCAGCAGTGAAGGCAAGGGCCCGGCCCCAGATACGCAGTATTTT
v_gene: TRBV12-3/TRBV12-4; abundance: -; d_gene: -; j_gene: TRBJ1-2; CDR3aa: CASSLFRGGYTF; CDR3nt: TGTGCCAGCAGTTTATTCCGCGGTGGCTACACCTTC
v_gene: TRBV14; abundance: -; d_gene: -; j_gene: TRBJ2-3; CDR3aa: CASSQPWALGDRNTDTQYF; CDR3nt: TGTGCCAGCAGCCAACCGTGGGCTTTGGGGGATCGAAACACAGATACGCAGTATTTT
v_gene: TRBV18; abundance: -; d_gene: -; j_gene: TRBJ2-1; CDR3aa: CASSPKGSGVHNEQFF; CDR3nt: TGTGCCAGCTCACCAAAAGGGTCGGGGGTCCACAATGAGCAGTTCTTC
v_gene: TRBV30; abundance: few; d_gene: -; j_gene: TRBJ2-5; CDR3aa: CAWGPETQYF; CDR3nt: TGTGCCTGGGGGCCGGAGACCCAGTACTTC
v_gene: TRBV6-2/TRBV6-3; abundance: -; d_gene: -; j_gene: TRBJ2-5; CDR3aa: CASSGLGGETQYF; CDR3nt: TGTGCCTCCTCGGGACTAGGGGGCGAGACCCAGTACTTC
v_gene: TRBV7-9; abundance: few; d_gene: -; j_gene: TRBJ2-2; CDR3aa: CASILGGGNTGELFF; CDR3nt: TGTGCCAGCATTCTCGGAGGGGGGAACACCGGGGAGCTGTTTTTT
v_gene: TRBV7-9; abundance: few; d_gene: -; j_gene: TRBJ1-4; CDR3aa: CASSGDRTNEKLFF; CDR3nt: TGTGCCAGCAGCGGCGACAGGACTAATGAAAAACTGTTTTTT
v_gene: TRBV21-1; abundance: -; d_gene: -; j_gene: TRBJ1-5; CDR3aa: CASILTGTAQKPQHF; CDR3nt: TGTGCCAGCATTCTAACAGGGACGGCTCAGAAGCCCCAGCATTTT
v_gene: TRBV5-1; abundance: many; d_gene: TRBD1; j_gene: TRBJ2-7; CDR3aa: CASSLEGQGGDEQYF; CDR3nt: TGCGCCAGCAGCTTGGAAGGACAGGGGGGGGACGAGCAGTACTTC
v_gene: TRBV5-1; abundance: many; d_gene: -; j_gene: TRBJ1-5; CDR3aa: CASSLGGNSNQPQHF; CDR3nt: TGTGCCAGCAGCTTAGGGGGTAATAGCAATCAGCCCCAGCATTTT
v_gene: TRBV6-5; abundance: few; d_gene: -; j_gene: TRBJ2-1; CDR3aa: CASRGFSYNEQFF; CDR3nt: TGTGCCAGCCGGGGATTTTCCTACAATGAGCAGTTCTTC
v_gene: TRBV11-2; abundance: -; d_gene: TRBD1; j_gene: TRBJ2-2; CDR3aa: CASSSRDRAIGELFF; CDR3nt: TGTGCCAGCAGCTCCCGGGACAGGGCGATAGGGGAGCTGTTTTTT
v_gene: TRBV18; abundance: few; d_gene: TRBD2; j_gene: TRBJ2-1; CDR3aa: CASSPDFSGGYAAEQFF; CDR3nt: TGTGCCAGCTCGCCAGACTTTAGCGGGGGCTACGCCGCGGAGCAGTTCTTC
v_gene: TRBV12-3/TRBV12-4; abundance: -; d_gene: -; j_gene: TRBJ2-4; CDR3aa: CASSPQVVAKNIQYF; CDR3nt: TGTGCCAGCAGTCCACAGGTAGTAGCCAAAAACATTCAGTACTTC
v_gene: TRBV7-9; abundance: many; d_gene: -; j_gene: TRBJ1-1; CDR3aa: CASSPQVNTEAFF; CDR3nt: TGTGCCAGCTCACCGCAGGTGAACACTGAAGCTTTCTTT
v_gene: TRBV7-9; abundance: few; d_gene: -; j_gene: TRBJ1-1; CDR3aa: CASSAYRSANTEAFF; CDR3nt: TGTGCCAGCAGCGCCTACCGGTCAGCCAACACTGAAGCTTTCTTT
v_gene: TRBV9; abundance: -; d_gene: -; j_gene: TRBJ1-4; CDR3aa: CASSASGVNEKLFF; CDR3nt: TGTGCCAGCAGCGCTTCCGGGGTGAATGAAAAACTGTTTTTT
v_gene: TRBV12-3/TRBV12-4; abundance: few; d_gene: -; j_gene: TRBJ2-1; CDR3aa: CASSFTGTGFF; CDR3nt: TGTGCCAGCAGTTTTACGGGGACGGGGTTCTTC
v_gene: TRBV7-9; abundance: -; d_gene: -; j_gene: TRBJ1-4; CDR3aa: CASRRGRQEKLFF; CDR3nt: TGTGCCAGCAGAAGGGGACGTCAAGAAAAACTGTTTTTT
v_gene: TRBV20-1; abundance: -; d_gene: TRBD2; j_gene: TRBJ2-2; CDR3aa: CSAAGGWTGELFF; CDR3nt: TGCAGTGCGGCGGGGGGTTGGACCGGGGAGCTGTTTTTT
v_gene: TRBV5-1; abundance: many; d_gene: -; j_gene: TRBJ2-5; CDR3aa: CASSLAISKYQETQYF; CDR3nt: TGCGCCAGCAGCTTGGCCATTAGCAAGTACCAAGAGACCCAGTACTTC
v_gene: TRBV7-8; abundance: many; d_gene: -; j_gene: TRBJ1-5; CDR3aa: CASSLRRVDQPQHF; CDR3nt: TGTGCCAGCAGCTTAAGGAGGGTGGATCAGCCCCAGCATTTT
v_gene: TRBV9; abundance: -; d_gene: -; j_gene: TRBJ2-2; CDR3aa: CASSVDWGSTGELFF; CDR3nt: TGTGCCAGCAGCGTAGATTGGGGGAGTACCGGGGAGCTGTTTTTT
v_gene: TRBV6-6; abundance: few; d_gene: -; j_gene: TRBJ1-1; CDR3aa: CATRAANQGNTEAFF; CDR3nt: TGTGCCACGCGGGCGGCGAACCAGGGGAACACTGAAGCTTTCTTT
v_gene: TRBV24-1; abundance: -; d_gene: TRBD1; j_gene: TRBJ2-4; CDR3aa: CATSRDSPQKAKNIQYF; CDR3nt: TGTGCCACCAGCCGGGACAGCCCGCAGAAGGCCAAAAACATTCAGTACTTC
v_gene: TRBV9; abundance: once; d_gene: -; j_gene: TRBJ1-2; CDR3aa: CASSVGRVRSYGYTF; CDR3nt: TGTGCCAGCAGCGTAGGTCGGGTGCGGAGCTATGGCTACACCTTC
v_gene: TRBV19; abundance: -; d_gene: -; j_gene: TRBJ1-2; CDR3aa: CASSKTGLGSYGYTF; CDR3nt: TGTGCCAGTAGTAAAACAGGTCTGGGGTCCTATGGCTACACCTTC
v_gene: TRBV6-6; abundance: -; d_gene: -; j_gene: TRBJ2-3; CDR3aa: CASRTDTDTQYF; CDR3nt: TGTGCCAGCAGGACAGACACAGATACGCAGTATTTT
v_gene: TRBV7-3; abundance: -; d_gene: TRBD2; j_gene: TRBJ2-3; CDR3aa: CASSLISGESRQYF; CDR3nt: TGTGCCAGCAGCTTAATTAGCGGGGAATCAAGGCAGTATTTT
v_gene: TRBV30; abundance: few; d_gene: -; j_gene: TRBJ2-5; CDR3aa: CAWSRSGLETQYF; CDR3nt: TGTGCCTGGAGTCGTTCTGGGCTGGAGACCCAGTACTTC
v_gene: TRBV11-2; abundance: -; d_gene: -; j_gene: TRBJ1-5; CDR3aa: CASSLAGDNQPQHF; CDR3nt: TGTGCCAGCAGCCTCGCGGGCGACAATCAGCCCCAGCATTTT
v_gene: TRBV5-6; abundance: -; d_gene: -; j_gene: TRBJ2-1; CDR3aa: CASPEGRHNEQFF; CDR3nt: TGTGCCAGCCCCGAGGGACGGCACAATGAGCAGTTCTTC
v_gene: TRBV7-2; abundance: -; d_gene: TRBD1; j_gene: TRBJ2-2; CDR3aa: CASRIDRGATGELFF; CDR3nt: TGTGCCAGCAGGATTGACAGGGGAGCCACCGGGGAGCTGTTTTTT
v_gene: TRBV20-1; abundance: few; d_gene: -; j_gene: TRBJ2-3; CDR3aa: CSAPTASTDTQYF; CDR3nt: TGCAGTGCTCCGACAGCCAGCACAGATACGCAGTATTTT
v_gene: TRBV18; abundance: -; d_gene: -; j_gene: TRBJ2-7; CDR3aa: CASSPQEAGLSSYEQYF; CDR3nt: TGTGCCAGCTCACCACAGGAGGCAGGCTTGAGCTCCTACGAGCAGTACTTC
v_gene: TRBV12-3/TRBV12-4; abundance: -; d_gene: -; j_gene: TRBJ2-5; CDR3aa: CATQGDQETQYF; CDR3nt: TGTGCCACCCAGGGAGACCAAGAGACCCAGTACTTC
v_gene: TRBV6-1; abundance: -; d_gene: -; j_gene: TRBJ2-6; CDR3aa: CASRSLRSGANVLTF; CDR3nt: TGTGCCAGCAGGAGCCTCCGCTCTGGGGCCAACGTCCTGACTTTC
v_gene: TRBV10-2; abundance: -; d_gene: TRBD1; j_gene: TRBJ1-6; CDR3aa: CASSGRGGAYNSPLHF; CDR3nt: TGCGCCAGCAGTGGACGAGGGGGCGCCTATAATTCACCCCTCCACTTT
v_gene: TRBV5-1; abundance: -; d_gene: -; j_gene: TRBJ1-1; CDR3aa: CASSLGTDIEAFF; CDR3nt: TGCGCCAGCAGCTTGGGGACAGACATTGAAGCTTTCTTT
v_gene: TRBV19; abundance: -; d_gene: -; j_gene: TRBJ1-1; CDR3aa: CASSPKGIGLMNTEAFF; CDR3nt: TGTGCCAGTAGTCCAAAAGGCATAGGGTTAATGAACACTGAAGCTTTCTTT
v_gene: TRBV6-5; abundance: -; d_gene: -; j_gene: TRBJ2-3; CDR3aa: CASKLRAADTQYF; CDR3nt: TGTGCCAGCAAACTCCGGGCGGCAGATACGCAGTATTTT